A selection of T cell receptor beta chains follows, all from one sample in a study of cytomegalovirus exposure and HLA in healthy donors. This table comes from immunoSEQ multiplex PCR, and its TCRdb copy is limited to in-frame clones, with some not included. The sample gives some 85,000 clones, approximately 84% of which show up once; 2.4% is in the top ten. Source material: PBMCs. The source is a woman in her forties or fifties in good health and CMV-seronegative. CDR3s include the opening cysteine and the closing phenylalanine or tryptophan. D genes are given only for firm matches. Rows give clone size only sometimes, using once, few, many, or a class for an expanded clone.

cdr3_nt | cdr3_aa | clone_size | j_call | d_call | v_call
TGTGCCAGCAGCTTTCCGTTTTTTATCGGCCAAGAGACCCAGTACTTC | CASSFPFFIGQETQYF | - | TRBJ2-5 | - | TRBV7-9
TGTGCCAGCAGTTTCGGACAGGAGGACTATGGCTACACCTTC | CASSFGQEDYGYTF | - | TRBJ1-2 | TRBD1 | TRBV5-4
TGTGCCAGCAGCTCCGCTACCGGGACCTATAATTCACCCCTCCACTTT | CASSSATGTYNSPLHF | - | TRBJ1-6 | - | TRBV5-4
TGTGCCAGCATATCCAGGGACAGGGCGAGTTGGACCCAGTACTTC | CASISRDRASWTQYF | - | TRBJ2-5 | TRBD1 | TRBV5-6
TGTGCCAGCAGTCCAGTGGGGACTCCGCCTAACGAGCAGTACTTC | CASSPVGTPPNEQYF | once | TRBJ2-7 | - | TRBV28
TGTGCCACCCGGAGGAGCGGGACTCCTTACAATGAGCAGTTCTTC | CATRRSGTPYNEQFF | - | TRBJ2-1 | TRBD2 | TRBV15
TGTGCCAGCAGCTTCTGGACAGGCATGAACACTGAAGCTTTCTTT | CASSFWTGMNTEAFF | - | TRBJ1-1 | TRBD1 | TRBV11-2
TGTGCCAGCAGCGCTGGACAGCGTAACTATGGCTACACCTTC | CASSAGQRNYGYTF | - | TRBJ1-2 | - | TRBV5-4
TGTGCCAGCAGCTTAGTGGGGTCAGGGGCCGGGGAGCTGTTTTTT | CASSLVGSGAGELFF | - | TRBJ2-2 | - | TRBV7-9
TGCGCCAGCGGAGATTACGAGCAGTACTTC | CASGDYEQYF | - | TRBJ2-7 | - | TRBV4-1
TGCAGCGTTCGGGCAGGGGCAAACACCGGGGAGCTGTTTTTT | CSVRAGANTGELFF | - | TRBJ2-2 | - | TRBV29-1
TGTGCCAGCAGCTTGGCGGCTAGCGGGGGGAAGGGGAATGAGCAGTTCTTC | CASSLAASGGKGNEQFF | - | TRBJ2-1 | TRBD2 | TRBV5-6
TGTGCCAGCAGTTCGTCTGGGGCCAACGTCCTGACTTTC | CASSSSGANVLTF | few | TRBJ2-6 | - | TRBV6-1
TGTGCCAGCAGCTTAGATTTTGCAGCTAACTATGGCTACACCTTC | CASSLDFAANYGYTF | - | TRBJ1-2 | - | TRBV7-2
TGTGCCAGAAGCTTGGGGCCAGGGGGTCGCAATCAGCCCCAGCATTTT | CARSLGPGGRNQPQHF | - | TRBJ1-5 | TRBD1 | TRBV5-3
TGTGCCAGCAGTGGAGGGACAGGCGGCAATCAGCCCCAGCATTTT | CASSGGTGGNQPQHF | - | TRBJ1-5 | TRBD1 | TRBV2
TGTGCCAGCAGCTCTCTAGCGGGGGCCGACAATGAGCAGTTCTTC | CASSSLAGADNEQFF | - | TRBJ2-1 | TRBD2 | TRBV7-9
TGTGCCAGCAGTGAAAACGCGGGGGCCATAGGGCCCCAGCATTTT | CASSENAGAIGPQHF | - | TRBJ1-5 | - | TRBV6-4
TGTGCCAGCAGCGTAGGATGGACAGACACCGGGGAGCTGTTTTTT | CASSVGWTDTGELFF | - | TRBJ2-2 | - | TRBV9
TGTGCCAGCAGTGGGACAGGGGGCCGGGGTCAGGCTTTCTTT | CASSGTGGRGQAFF | - | TRBJ1-1 | TRBD1 | TRBV2